This is a list of T cell receptor beta chains from one sample in a study of T-cell memory formation after mild COVID-19. From the 5' RACE reads, TCRdb called clonotypes with MiXCR, one entry per CDR3 protein. The sample records under 550,000 distinct CDR3 sequences, roughly 20% being singletons. Material for sequencing was PBMCs or a T cell subset sorted from them (not recorded which). The receptor source for this set is an adult woman who had mild COVID-19 (a few samples of this study predate the infection). Cell type and time point are not known. CDR3s include the opening cysteine and the closing phenylalanine or tryptophan. Fields, in order: D gene, V gene, J gene, clone size, CDR3 protein, CDR3 DNA. A D gene is named only where the DNA matches it firmly. Size tells how often a clone was seen (once, few, many) or the class of an expanded clone, and some rows leave it out.

>TRBD1|TRBV20-1|TRBJ1-5|.
CSARNRGRGNQPQHF
TGCAGTGCTAGAAACAGGGGTCGTGGCAATCAGCCCCAGCATTTT
>.|TRBV11-2|TRBJ1-2|.
CASSLDRQALYGYTF
TGTGCCAGCAGCTTAGATCGACAGGCCCTCTATGGCTACACCTTC
>TRBD2|TRBV12-3/TRBV12-4|TRBJ2-5|.
CASRLAGGARETQYF
TGTGCCAGCAGGCTAGCCGGGGGGGCCAGAGAGACCCAGTACTTC
>TRBD2|TRBV7-9|TRBJ2-7|.
CASSLNSGRAATYEQYF
TGTGCCAGCAGCTTGAATAGCGGGAGGGCCGCTACCTACGAGCAGTACTTC
>.|TRBV18|TRBJ2-5|.
CASSPYGQPGETQYF
TGTGCCAGCTCACCATACGGGCAGCCCGGGGAGACCCAGTACTTC
>.|TRBV9|TRBJ2-1|many
CASSCKASGTRNNEQFF
TGTGCCAGCAGCTGCAAGGCCTCCGGAACTCGTAACAATGAGCAGTTCTTC
>.|TRBV12-3/TRBV12-4|TRBJ2-7|many
CASSLRGPQGWTYEQYF
TGTGCCAGCAGTTTACGGGGCCCCCAGGGGTGGACCTACGAGCAGTACTTC
>TRBD2|TRBV5-1|TRBJ2-3|many
CASSLRTSGVTDTQYF
TGCGCCAGCAGCCTACGGACTAGCGGCGTCACAGATACGCAGTATTTT
>.|TRBV15|TRBJ1-5|.
CATSRFNQPQHF
TGTGCCACCAGCAGGTTTAATCAGCCCCAGCATTTT
>.|TRBV5-1|TRBJ2-7|few
CASSSGDGHYEQYF
TGCGCCAGCAGCTCCGGGGACGGACACTACGAGCAGTACTTC
>.|TRBV2|TRBJ2-1|few
CASTASLAVGEQFF
TGTGCCAGCACCGCATCCTTGGCAGTCGGTGAGCAGTTCTTC
>TRBD1|TRBV20-1|TRBJ1-2|.
CSARETGYGNGYTF
TGCAGTGCTAGGGAGACAGGGTATGGAAATGGCTACACCTTC
>.|TRBV18|TRBJ2-5|many
CASSGLQETQYF
TGTGCCAGCTCAGGATTACAAGAGACCCAGTACTTC
>.|TRBV15|TRBJ2-3|few
CATSRDADTQYF
TGTGCCACCAGCAGAGACGCCGATACGCAGTATTTT
>.|TRBV19|TRBJ1-5|.
CASSKGLGPQHF
TGTGCCAGTAGTAAGGGTCTAGGGCCCCAGCATTTT